This TCR beta chain was sequenced for a study of beta chain features in type 1 diabetes. Germline CDR1 SGHTA, CDR2 FQGNSA. The CDR3 consists of 15 residues. J lost 7 bases, V lost 1 base, and 6 bases had no gene match. Expressed TCRB transcripts were sequenced after all isolated RNA was converted to cDNA. Sequencing was performed with immunoSEQ multiplex PCR; in TCRdb, only in-frame clones are kept and a portion is missing. This sample carries around 500,000 clones, roughly 10% of them seen once, and the ten largest clones take approximately 0.045%. This clone was seen more than once but under ten times.

Sample: naive CD4+ T cells from blood. This receptor was taken from a woman aged 18-29 years in good health. This chain uses TRBV7-2 with TRBJ2-1; 8 bases line up with TRBD1. The CDR3 DNA is TGTGCCAGCAGCTTAGTGGGGACAGGTTCAAATGAGCAGTTCTTC. It encodes CASSLVGTGSNEQFF.